The source of this TCR beta chain is a study of cytomegalovirus exposure and HLA in healthy donors. Overall study findings and caveats: Later, TCR association rates were found to vary by HLA locus, highest for DRB1 and lowest for HLA-C.

Nominally healthy donors were sampled, though unrecorded immune exposures were likely. Trimming at V came to 3 bases and at J to 0 bases, leaving 6 bases not matched to a gene. Germline V gene data show CDR1 as SGHNT and CDR2 as YYREEE (reference sequence). The CDR3 has 16 residues. As regards this clone: No antigen is known for it.

The primer mix had 60 Vbeta and 13 Jbeta primers. Generated by immunoSEQ multiplex PCR, the TCRdb table keeps only in-frame clones and is missing some. The sample gives some 150,000 clones, 75% to 90% of which show up once; around 5% is in the top ten. The source material was PBMCs. The origin of this receptor is a man aged 25 to 45 in good health and CMV-seronegative. This chain links TRBV5-4 with TRBJ2-1; 7 bases align to TRBD2. In DNA form, the CDR3 reads TGTGCCAGCAGCTCGTCTCCGGGGGGCTCCTACAATGAGCAGTTCTTC. It codes for CASSSSPGGSYNEQFF.